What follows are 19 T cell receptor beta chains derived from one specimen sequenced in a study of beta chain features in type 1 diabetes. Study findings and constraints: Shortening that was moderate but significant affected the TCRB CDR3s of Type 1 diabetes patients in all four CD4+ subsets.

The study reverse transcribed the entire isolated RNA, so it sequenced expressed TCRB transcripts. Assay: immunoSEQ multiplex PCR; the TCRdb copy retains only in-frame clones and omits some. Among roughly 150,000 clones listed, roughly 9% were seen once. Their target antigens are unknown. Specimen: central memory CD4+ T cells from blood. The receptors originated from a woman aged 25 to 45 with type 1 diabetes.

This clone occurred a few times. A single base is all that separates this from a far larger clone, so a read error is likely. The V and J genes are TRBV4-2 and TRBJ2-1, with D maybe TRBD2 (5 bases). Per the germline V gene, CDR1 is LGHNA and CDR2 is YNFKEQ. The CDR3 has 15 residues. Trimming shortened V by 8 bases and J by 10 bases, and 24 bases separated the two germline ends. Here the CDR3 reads CASGRTGSGGYEQFF. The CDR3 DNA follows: TGTGCCAGCGGGAGAACCGGGTCAGGAGGCTACGAGCAGTTCTTC.

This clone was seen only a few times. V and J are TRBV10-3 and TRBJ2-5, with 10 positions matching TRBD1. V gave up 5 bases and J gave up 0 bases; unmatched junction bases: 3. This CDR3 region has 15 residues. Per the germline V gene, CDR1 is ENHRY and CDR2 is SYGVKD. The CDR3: CAISPGQGYQETQYF. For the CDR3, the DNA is TGTGCCATCAGTCCGGGACAGGGGTACCAAGAGACCCAGTACTTC.

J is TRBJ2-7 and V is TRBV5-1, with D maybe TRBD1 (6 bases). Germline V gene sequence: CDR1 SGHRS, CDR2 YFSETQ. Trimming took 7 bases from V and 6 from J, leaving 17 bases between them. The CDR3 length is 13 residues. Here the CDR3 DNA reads TGCGCCAGCCACCGGGACACTAAATCCGAGCAGTACTTC. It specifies CASHRDTKSEQYF.

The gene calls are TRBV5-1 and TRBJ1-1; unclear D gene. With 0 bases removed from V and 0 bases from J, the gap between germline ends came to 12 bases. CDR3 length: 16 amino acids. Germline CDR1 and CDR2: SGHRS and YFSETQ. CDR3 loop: CASSLAVSRLNTEAFF. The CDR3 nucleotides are TGCGCCAGCAGCTTGGCCGTGAGTCGGTTGAACACTGAAGCTTTCTTT.

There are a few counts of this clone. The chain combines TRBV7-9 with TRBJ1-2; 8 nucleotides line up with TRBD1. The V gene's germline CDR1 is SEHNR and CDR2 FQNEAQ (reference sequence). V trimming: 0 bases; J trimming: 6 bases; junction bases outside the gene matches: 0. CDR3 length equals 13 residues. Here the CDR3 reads CASSLATGDGYTF. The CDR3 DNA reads TGTGCCAGCAGCTTAGCGACAGGGGATGGCTACACCTTC.

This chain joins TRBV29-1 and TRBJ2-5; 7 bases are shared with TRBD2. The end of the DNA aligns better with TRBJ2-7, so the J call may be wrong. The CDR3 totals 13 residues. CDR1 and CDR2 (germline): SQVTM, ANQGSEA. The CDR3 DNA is TGCAGCGTGGGCGGGGGAGAGCGATACGAGCAGTACTTC. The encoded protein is CSVGGGERYEQYF.

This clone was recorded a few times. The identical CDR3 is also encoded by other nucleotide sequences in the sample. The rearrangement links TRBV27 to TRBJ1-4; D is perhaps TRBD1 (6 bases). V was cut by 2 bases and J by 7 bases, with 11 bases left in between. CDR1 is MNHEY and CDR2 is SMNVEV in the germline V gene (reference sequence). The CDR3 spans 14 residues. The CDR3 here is CASSLQGSGEKLFF. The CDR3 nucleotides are TGTGCCAGCAGTTTACAGGGGAGCGGTGAAAAACTGTTTTTT.

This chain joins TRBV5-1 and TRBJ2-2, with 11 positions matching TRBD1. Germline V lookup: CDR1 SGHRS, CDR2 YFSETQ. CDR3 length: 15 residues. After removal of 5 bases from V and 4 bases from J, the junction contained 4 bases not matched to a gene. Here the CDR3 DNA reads TGCGCCAGCAGGTCGGGGACAGGGGGCACCGGGGAGCTGTTTTTT. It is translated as CASRSGTGGTGELFF. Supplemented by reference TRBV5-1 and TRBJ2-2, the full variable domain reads KAGVTQTPRYLIKTRGQQVTLSCSPISGHRSVSWYQQTPGQGLQFLFEYFSETQRNKGNFPGRFSGRQFSNSRSEMNVSTLELGDSALYLCASRSGTGGTGELFFGEGSRLTVL.

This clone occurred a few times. The CDR3 bases are TGTGCCATCAGTGAAGAAGGGCTAGCGGGAGGACTGGATACGCAGTATTTT. Protein product: CAISEEGLAGGLDTQYF. The chain links TRBV10-3 to TRBJ2-3; 11 bases agree with TRBD2. The J segment lost 6 bases and the V segment lost 3 bases, leaving 11 bases of the junction unmatched. The CDR3 contains 17 residues. Germline V lookup: CDR1 ENHRY, CDR2 SYGVKD.

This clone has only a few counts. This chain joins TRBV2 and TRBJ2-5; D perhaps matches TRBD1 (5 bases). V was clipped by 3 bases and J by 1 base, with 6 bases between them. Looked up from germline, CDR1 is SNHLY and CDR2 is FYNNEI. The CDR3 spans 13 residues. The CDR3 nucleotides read TGTGCCAGCAGTGATGGGGCCCAAGAGACCCAGTACTTC. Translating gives CASSDGAQETQYF.

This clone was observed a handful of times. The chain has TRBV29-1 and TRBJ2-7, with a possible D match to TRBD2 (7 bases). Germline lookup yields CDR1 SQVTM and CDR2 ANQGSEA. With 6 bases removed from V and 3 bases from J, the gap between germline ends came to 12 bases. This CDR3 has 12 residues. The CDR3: CSVRGGGYEQYF. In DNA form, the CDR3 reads TGCAGCGTCAGGGGAGGGGGCTACGAGCAGTACTTC.

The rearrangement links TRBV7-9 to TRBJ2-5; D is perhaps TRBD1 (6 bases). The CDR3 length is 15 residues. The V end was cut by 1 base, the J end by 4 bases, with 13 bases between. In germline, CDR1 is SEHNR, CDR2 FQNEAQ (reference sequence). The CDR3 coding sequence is TGTGCCAGCAGCTTAGGCGAATCGGACAGAGAGACCCAGTACTTC. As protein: CASSLGESDRETQYF.

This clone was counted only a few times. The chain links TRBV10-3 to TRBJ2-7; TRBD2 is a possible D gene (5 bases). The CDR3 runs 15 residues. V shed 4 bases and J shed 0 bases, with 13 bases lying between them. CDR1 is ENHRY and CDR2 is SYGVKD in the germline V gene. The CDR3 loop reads CAISGNPGSSYEQYF. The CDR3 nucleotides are TGTGCCATCAGTGGGAACCCTGGGAGCTCCTACGAGCAGTACTTC.

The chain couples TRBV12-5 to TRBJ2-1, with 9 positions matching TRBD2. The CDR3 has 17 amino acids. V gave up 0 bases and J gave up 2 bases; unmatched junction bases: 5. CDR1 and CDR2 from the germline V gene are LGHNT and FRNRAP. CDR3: CASGLVRPSGTYNEQFF. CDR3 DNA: TGTGCTAGTGGTTTGGTAAGGCCTAGCGGGACCTACAATGAGCAGTTCTTC.

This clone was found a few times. CDR3 sequence reads: CASSEERLDTQYF. CDR3 bases: TGTGCCAGCAGTGAAGAGAGGCTAGATACGCAGTATTTT. The chain combines TRBV6-1 with TRBJ2-3; D unclear. This CDR3 has 13 residues. The V end was cut by 1 base, the J end by 5 bases, with 7 bases between. Germline CDR1 MNHNS, CDR2 SASEGT.

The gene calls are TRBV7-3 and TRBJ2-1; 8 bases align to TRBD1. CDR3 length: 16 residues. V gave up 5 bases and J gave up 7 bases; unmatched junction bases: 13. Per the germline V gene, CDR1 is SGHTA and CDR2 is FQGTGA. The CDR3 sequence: CASSPNRQGALNEQFF. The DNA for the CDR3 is TGTGCCAGCAGCCCAAATCGGCAGGGGGCTCTGAATGAGCAGTTCTTC.

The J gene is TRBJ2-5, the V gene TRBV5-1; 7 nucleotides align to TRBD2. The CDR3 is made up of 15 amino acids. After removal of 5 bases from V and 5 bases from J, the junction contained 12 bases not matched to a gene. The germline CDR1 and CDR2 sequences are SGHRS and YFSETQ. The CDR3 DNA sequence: TGCGCCAGCAGGCGAAGGACTAGTCCTCCTGAGACCCAGTACTTC. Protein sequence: CASRRRTSPPETQYF.

CDR3 protein: CCIGQGFAQPQHF. CDR3 nucleotide sequence: TGTTGTATCGGGCAGGGCTTCGCTCAGCCCCAGCATTTT. This chain joins TRBV28 and TRBJ1-5, with D perhaps matching TRBD1 (5 bases). Germline values: CDR1 MDHEN, CDR2 SYDVKM. The CDR3 spans 13 residues.

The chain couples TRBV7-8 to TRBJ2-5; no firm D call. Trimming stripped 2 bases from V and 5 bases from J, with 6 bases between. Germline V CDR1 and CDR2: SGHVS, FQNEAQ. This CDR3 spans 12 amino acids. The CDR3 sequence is CASSLLVETQYF. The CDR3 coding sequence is TGTGCCAGCAGCTTACTTGTGGAGACCCAGTACTTC.